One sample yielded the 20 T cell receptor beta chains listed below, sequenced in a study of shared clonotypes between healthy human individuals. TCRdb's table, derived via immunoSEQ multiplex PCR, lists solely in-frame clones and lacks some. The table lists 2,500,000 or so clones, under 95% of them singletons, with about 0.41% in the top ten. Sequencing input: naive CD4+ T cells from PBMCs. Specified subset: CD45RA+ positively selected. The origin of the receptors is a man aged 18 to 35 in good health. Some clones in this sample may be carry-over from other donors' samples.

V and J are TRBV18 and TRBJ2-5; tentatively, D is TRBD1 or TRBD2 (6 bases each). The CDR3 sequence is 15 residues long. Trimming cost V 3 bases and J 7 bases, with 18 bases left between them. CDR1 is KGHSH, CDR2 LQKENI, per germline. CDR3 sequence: CASSPDQGRLATQYF. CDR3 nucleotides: TGTGCCAGCTCACCGGATCAGGGGAGGTTAGCGACCCAGTACTTC.

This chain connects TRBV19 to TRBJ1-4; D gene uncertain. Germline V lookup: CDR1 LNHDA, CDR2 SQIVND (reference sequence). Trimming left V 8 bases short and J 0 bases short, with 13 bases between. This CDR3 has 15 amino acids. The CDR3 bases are TGTGCCAGTGCGCTTTTGGGTGCAACTAATGAAAAACTGTTTTTT. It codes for CASALLGATNEKLFF.

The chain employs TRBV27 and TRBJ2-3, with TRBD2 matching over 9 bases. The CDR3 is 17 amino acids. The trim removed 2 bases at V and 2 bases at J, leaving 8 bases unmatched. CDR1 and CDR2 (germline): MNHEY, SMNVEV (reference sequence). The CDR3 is CASSLQREASLTDTQYF. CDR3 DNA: TGTGCCAGCAGTTTACAGCGGGAGGCTTCCCTCACAGATACGCAGTATTTT.

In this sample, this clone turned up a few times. The CDR3 here is CASSGGYYNEQFF. The CDR3 DNA sequence: TGTGCCAGCAGTGGCGGGTACTACAATGAGCAGTTCTTC. The V gene is TRBV27, the J gene TRBJ2-1, with D possibly being TRBD2 (5 bases). Germline V gene sequence: CDR1 MNHEY, CDR2 SMNVEV (reference sequence). Trimming removed 5 bases at V and 3 bases at J, with 8 bases between. The CDR3 covers 13 residues.

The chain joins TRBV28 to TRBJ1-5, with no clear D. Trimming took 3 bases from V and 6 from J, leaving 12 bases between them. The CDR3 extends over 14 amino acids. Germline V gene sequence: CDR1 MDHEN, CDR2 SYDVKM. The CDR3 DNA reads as TGTGCCAGCAGTTTGGTGGGGAGTGCTCAGCCCCAGCATTTT. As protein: CASSLVGSAQPQHF.

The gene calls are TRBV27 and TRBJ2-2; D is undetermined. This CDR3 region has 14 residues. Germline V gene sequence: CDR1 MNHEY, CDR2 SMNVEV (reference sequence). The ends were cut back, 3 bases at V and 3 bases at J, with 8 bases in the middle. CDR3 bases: TGTGCCAGCAGTTTCCTCATAGACACCGGGGAGCTGTTTTTT. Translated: CASSFLIDTGELFF.

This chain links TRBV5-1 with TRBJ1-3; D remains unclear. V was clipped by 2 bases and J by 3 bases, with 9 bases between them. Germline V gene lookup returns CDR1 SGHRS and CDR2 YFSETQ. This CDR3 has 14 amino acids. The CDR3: CASSLASDGNTIYF. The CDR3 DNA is TGCGCCAGCAGCTTAGCGTCGGATGGAAACACCATATATTTT.

The CDR3 region has the DNA TGTGCCAGCAGGGGACAGGGACTAGCCAAAAACATTCAGTACTTC. It encodes CASRGQGLAKNIQYF. This chain uses TRBV6-5 with TRBJ2-4, with 9 bases fitting TRBD1. The CDR3 spans 15 residues. The V and J ends lost 6 bases and 0 bases, in that order; junction bases with no gene match: 3. Germline lookup yields CDR1 MNHEY and CDR2 SVGAGI.

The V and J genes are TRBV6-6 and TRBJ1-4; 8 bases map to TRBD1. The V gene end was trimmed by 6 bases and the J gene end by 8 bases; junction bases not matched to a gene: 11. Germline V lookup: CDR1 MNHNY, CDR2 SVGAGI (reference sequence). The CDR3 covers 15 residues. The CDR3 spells CASSPGQGRGEKLFF. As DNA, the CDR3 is TGTGCCAGCAGCCCCGGACAGGGTAGAGGGGAAAAACTGTTTTTT.

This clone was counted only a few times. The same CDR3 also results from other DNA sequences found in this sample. The CDR3 loop is CASSLLGGGEQYF. The CDR3 DNA follows: TGTGCCAGCAGCCTCCTGGGGGGCGGCGAGCAGTACTTC. V usage is TRBV7-3 and J usage is TRBJ2-7; D might be TRBD1 or TRBD2, each matching 6 bases. V was cut by 5 bases and J by 6 bases, with 14 bases left in between. Germline-derived CDR1 and CDR2 are SGHTA and FQGTGA. This CDR3 contains 13 residues.

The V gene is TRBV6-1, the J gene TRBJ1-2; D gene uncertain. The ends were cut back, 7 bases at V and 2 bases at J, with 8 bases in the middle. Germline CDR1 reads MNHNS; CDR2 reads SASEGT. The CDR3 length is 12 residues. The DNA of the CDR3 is TGTGCCAGCAAGGACGGGAACTATGGCTACACCTTC. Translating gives CASKDGNYGYTF.

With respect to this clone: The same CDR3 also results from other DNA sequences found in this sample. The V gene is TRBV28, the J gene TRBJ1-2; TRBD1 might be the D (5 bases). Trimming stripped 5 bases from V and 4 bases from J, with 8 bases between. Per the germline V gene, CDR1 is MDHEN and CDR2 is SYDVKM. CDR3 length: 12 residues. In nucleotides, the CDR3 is TGTGCCAGCAGTCGACAGAGCTATGGCTACACCTTC. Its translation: CASSRQSYGYTF.

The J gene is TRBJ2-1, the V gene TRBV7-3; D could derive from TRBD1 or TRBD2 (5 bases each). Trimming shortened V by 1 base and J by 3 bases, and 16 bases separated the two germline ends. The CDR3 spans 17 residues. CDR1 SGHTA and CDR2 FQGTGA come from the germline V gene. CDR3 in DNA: TGTGCCAGCAGCTTAAAGGGACCAGCGCCCCTCTACAATGAGCAGTTCTTC. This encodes CASSLKGPAPLYNEQFF.

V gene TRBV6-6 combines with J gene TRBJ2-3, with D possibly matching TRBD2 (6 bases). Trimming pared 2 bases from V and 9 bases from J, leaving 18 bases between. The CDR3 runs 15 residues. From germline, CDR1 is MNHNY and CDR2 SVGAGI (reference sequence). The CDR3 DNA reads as TGTGCCAGCAGTTACCTTAATCCGGGACTGGAGACGCAGTATTTT. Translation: CASSYLNPGLETQYF.

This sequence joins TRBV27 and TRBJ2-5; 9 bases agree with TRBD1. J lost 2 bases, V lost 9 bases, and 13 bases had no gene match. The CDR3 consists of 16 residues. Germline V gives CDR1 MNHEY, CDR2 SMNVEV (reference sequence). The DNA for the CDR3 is TGTGCCAGTAGGAAACTGGGACAGGGAATACAAGAGACCCAGTACTTC. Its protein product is CASRKLGQGIQETQYF.

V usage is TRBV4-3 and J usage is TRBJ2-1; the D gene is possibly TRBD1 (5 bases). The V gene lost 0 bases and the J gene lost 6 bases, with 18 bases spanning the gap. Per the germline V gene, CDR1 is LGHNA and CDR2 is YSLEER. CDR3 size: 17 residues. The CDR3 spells CASSQDWRPGRGNEQFF. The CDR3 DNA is TGCGCCAGCAGCCAAGATTGGCGCCCCGGAAGGGGCAATGAGCAGTTCTTC.

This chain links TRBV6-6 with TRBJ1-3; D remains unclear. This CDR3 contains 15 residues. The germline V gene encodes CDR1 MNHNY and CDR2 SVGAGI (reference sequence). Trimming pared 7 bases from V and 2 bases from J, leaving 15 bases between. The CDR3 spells CASIRSGPAGNTIYF. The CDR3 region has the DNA TGTGCCAGCATTAGAAGCGGTCCCGCTGGAAACACCATATATTTT.

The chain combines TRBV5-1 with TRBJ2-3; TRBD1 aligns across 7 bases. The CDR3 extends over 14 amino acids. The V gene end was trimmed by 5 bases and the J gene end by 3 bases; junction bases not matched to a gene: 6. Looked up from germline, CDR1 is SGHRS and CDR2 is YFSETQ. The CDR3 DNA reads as TGCGCCAGCAGTATAGGACAGGATACAGATACGCAGTATTTT. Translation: CASSIGQDTDTQYF.

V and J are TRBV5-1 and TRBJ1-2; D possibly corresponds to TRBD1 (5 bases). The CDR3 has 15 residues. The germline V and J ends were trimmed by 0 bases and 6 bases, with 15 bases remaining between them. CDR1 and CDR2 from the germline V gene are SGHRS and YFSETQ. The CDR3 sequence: CASSLAPGRGDGYTF. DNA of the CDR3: TGCGCCAGCAGCTTGGCCCCCGGGAGGGGCGATGGCTACACCTTC.

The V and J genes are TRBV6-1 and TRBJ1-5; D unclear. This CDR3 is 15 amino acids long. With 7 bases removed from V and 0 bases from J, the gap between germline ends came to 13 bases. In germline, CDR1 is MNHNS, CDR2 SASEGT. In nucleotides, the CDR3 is TGTGCCAGCACTCGGGGAGGGAGTAGCAATCAGCCCCAGCATTTT. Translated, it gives CASTRGGSSNQPQHF.